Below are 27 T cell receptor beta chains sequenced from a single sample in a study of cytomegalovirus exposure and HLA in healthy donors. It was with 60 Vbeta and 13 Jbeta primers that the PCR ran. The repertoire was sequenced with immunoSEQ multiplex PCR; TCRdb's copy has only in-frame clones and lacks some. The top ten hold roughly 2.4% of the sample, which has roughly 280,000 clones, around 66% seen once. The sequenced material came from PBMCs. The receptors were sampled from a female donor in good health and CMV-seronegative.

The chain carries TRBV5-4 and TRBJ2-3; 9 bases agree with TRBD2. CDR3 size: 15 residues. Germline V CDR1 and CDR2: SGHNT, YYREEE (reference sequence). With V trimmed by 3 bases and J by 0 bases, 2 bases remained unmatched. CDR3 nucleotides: TGTGCCAGCAGCTCGGGGACTAGCAGCACAGATACGCAGTATTTT. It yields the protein CASSSGTSSTDTQYF.

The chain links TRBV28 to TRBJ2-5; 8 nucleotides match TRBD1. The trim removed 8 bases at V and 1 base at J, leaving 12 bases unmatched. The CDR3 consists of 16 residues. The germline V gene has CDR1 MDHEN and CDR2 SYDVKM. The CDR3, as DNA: TGTGCCAGCCGACTGAGGGCAGGACAGGGCCAAGAGACCCAGTACTTC. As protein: CASRLRAGQGQETQYF.

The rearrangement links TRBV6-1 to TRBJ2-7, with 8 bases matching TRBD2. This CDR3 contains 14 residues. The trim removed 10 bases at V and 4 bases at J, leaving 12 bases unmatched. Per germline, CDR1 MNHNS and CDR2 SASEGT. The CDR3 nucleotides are TGTGCCATAGAAGGGACGGGAGGGCCGTACGAGCAGTACTTC. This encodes CAIEGTGGPYEQYF.

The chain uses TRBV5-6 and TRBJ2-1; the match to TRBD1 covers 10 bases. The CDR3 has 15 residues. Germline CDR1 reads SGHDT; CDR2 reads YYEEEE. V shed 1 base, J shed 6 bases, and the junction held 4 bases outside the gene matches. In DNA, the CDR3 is TGTGCCAGCAGCTTGTTTAGGACAGGGGGCAATGAGCAGTTCTTC. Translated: CASSLFRTGGNEQFF. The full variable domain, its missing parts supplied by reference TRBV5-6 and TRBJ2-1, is DAGVTQSPTHLIKTRGQQVTLRCSPKSGHDTVSWYQQALGQGPQFIFQYYEEEERQRGNFPDRFSGHQFPNYSSELNVNALLLGDSALYLCASSLFRTGGNEQFFGPGTRLTVL.

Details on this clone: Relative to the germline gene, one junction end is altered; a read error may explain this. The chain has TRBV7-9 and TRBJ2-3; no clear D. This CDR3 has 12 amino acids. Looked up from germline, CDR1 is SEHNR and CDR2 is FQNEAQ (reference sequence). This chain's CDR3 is CSSSLGALLQYF. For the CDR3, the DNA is TGTTCCAGCAGCTTAGGAGCCTTGCTGCAGTATTTT.

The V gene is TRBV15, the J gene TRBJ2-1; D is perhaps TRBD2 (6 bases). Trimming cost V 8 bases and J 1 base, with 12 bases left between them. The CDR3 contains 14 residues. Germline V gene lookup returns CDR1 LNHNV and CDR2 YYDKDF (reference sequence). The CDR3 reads CATGESGSYNEQFF. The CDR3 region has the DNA TGTGCCACCGGGGAGAGCGGGTCCTACAATGAGCAGTTCTTC.

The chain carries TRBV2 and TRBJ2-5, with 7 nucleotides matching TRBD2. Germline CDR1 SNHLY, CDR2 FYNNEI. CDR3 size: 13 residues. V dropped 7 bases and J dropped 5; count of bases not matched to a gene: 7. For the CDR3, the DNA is TGTGCCAGCATAGGGTCGCGGGGGGAGACCCAGTACTTC. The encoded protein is CASIGSRGETQYF. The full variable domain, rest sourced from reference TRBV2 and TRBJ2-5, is EPEVTQTPSHQVTQMGQEVILRCVPISNHLYFYWYRQILGQKVEFLVSFYNNEISEKSEIFDDQFSVERPDGSNFTLKIRSTKLEDSAMYFCASIGSRGETQYFGPGTRLLVL.

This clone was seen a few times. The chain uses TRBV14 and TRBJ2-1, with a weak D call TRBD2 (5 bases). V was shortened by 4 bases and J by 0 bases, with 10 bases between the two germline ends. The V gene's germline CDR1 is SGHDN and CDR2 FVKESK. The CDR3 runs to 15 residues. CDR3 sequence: CASSPLGSSYNEQFF. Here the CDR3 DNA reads TGTGCCAGCAGCCCGCTAGGGAGCTCCTACAATGAGCAGTTCTTC.

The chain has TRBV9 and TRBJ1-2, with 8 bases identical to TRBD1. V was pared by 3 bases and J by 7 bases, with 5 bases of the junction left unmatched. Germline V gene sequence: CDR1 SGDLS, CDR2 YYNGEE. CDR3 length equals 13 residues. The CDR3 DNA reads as TGTGCCAGCAGCGGACAGGGGTTCTTTGGCTACACCTTC. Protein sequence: CASSGQGFFGYTF.

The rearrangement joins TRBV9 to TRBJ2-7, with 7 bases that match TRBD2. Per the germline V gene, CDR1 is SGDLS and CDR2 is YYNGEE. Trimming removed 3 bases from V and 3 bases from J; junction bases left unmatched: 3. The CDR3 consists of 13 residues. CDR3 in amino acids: CASSAGTNYEQYF. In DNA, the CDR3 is TGTGCCAGCAGCGCCGGGACTAACTACGAGCAGTACTTC.

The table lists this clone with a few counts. The CDR3: CATSGDGEGGRLDEQFF. The CDR3 DNA sequence: TGTGCCACCAGCGGGGACGGCGAAGGCGGGAGACTGGATGAGCAGTTCTTC. This sequence joins TRBV28 and TRBJ2-1, with TRBD2 matching 7 bases. Trimming cost V 10 bases and J 8 bases; bases outside gene matches: 23. Germline V gene lookup returns CDR1 MDHEN and CDR2 SYDVKM. CDR3 length equals 17 residues.

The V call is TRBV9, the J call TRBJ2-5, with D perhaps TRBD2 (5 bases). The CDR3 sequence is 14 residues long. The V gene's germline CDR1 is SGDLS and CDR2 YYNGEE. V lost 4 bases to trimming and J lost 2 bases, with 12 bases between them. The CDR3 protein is CASSTWETQETQYF. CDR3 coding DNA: TGTGCCAGCAGCACTTGGGAGACTCAAGAGACCCAGTACTTC.

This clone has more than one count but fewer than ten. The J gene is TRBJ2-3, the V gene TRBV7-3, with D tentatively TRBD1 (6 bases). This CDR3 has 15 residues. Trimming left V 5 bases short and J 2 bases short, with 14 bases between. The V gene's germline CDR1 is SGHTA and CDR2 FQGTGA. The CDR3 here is CASSPDTGNTDTQYF. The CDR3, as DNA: TGTGCCAGCAGCCCCGATACAGGGAACACAGATACGCAGTATTTT. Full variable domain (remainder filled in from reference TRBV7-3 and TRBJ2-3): GAGVSQTPSNKVTEKGKYVELRCDPISGHTALYWYRQSLGQGPEFLIYFQGTGAADDSGLPNDRFFAVRPEGSVSTLKIQRTERGDSAVYLCASSPDTGNTDTQYFGPGTRLTVL.

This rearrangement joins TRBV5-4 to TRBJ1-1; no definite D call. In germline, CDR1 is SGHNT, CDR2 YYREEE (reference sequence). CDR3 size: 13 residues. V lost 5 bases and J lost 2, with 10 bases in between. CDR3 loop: CASRVDTNTEAFF. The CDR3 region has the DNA TGTGCCAGCAGAGTTGACACCAACACTGAAGCTTTCTTT.

The CDR3 protein is CASSSPGLNEKLFF. The CDR3 DNA is TGTGCCAGCAGCTCACCAGGGCTTAATGAAAAACTGTTTTTT. V and J are TRBV11-3 and TRBJ1-4; weak D call: TRBD1 (5 bases). From germline, CDR1 is SGHNT and CDR2 YENEEA. The CDR3 runs 14 residues. Trimming left V 4 bases short and J 4 bases short, with 10 bases between.

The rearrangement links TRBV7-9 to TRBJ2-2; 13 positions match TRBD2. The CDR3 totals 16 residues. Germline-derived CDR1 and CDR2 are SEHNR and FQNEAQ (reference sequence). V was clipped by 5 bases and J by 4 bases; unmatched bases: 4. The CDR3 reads CASSTRTSGSTGELFF. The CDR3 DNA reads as TGTGCCAGCAGCACTCGGACTAGCGGGAGCACCGGGGAGCTGTTTTTT.

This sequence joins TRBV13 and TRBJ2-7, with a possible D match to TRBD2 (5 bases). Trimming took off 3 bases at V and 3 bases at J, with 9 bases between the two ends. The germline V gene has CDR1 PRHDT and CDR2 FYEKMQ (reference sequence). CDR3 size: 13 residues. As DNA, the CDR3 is TGTGCCAGCAGCTTCGGGGAGAACTACGAGCAGTACTTC. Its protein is CASSFGENYEQYF.

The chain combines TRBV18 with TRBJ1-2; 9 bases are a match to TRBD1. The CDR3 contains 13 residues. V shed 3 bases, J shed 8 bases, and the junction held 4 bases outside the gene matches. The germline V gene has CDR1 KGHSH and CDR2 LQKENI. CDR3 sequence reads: CASSPRQGEGYTF. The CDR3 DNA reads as TGTGCCAGCTCACCTAGACAGGGGGAAGGCTACACCTTC.

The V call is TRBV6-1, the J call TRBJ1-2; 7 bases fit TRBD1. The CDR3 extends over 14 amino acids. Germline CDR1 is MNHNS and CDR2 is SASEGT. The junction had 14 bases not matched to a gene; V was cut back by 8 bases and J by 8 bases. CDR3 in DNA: TGTGCCAGCGCCAGGGGACAGCGGTCGAACGGCTACACCTTC. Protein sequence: CASARGQRSNGYTF.

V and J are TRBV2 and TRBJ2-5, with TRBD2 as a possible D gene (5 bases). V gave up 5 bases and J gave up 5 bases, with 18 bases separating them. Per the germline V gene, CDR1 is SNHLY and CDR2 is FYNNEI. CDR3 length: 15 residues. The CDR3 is CASSRALRERETQYF. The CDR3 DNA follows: TGTGCCAGCAGTCGGGCCTTACGGGAACGGGAGACCCAGTACTTC.

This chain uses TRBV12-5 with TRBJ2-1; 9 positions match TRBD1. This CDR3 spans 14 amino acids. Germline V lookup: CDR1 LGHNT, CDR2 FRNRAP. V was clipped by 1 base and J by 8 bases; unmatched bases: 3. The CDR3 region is CASGLGQGDHEQFF. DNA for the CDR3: TGTGCTAGTGGTTTGGGACAGGGGGACCATGAGCAGTTCTTC.

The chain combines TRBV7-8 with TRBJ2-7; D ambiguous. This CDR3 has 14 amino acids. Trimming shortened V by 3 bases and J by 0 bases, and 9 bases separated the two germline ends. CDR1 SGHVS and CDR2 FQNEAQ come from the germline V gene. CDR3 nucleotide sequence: TGTGCCAGCAGCTTCGTTACATACTCCTACGAGCAGTACTTC. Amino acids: CASSFVTYSYEQYF.

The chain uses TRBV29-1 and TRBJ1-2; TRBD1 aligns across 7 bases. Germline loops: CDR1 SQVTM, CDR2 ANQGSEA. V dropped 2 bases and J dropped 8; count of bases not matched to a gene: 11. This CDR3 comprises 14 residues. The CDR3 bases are TGCAGCGTTGAAACCGGGACAGTGGTGGGGGGCTACACCTTC. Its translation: CSVETGTVVGGYTF.

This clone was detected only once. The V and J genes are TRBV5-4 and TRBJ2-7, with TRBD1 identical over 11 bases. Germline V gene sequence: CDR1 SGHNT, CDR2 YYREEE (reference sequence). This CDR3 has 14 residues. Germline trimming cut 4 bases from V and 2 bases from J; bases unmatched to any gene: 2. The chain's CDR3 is CASSQGQGAYEQYF. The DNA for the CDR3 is TGTGCCAGCAGCCAGGGACAGGGGGCCTACGAGCAGTACTTC.

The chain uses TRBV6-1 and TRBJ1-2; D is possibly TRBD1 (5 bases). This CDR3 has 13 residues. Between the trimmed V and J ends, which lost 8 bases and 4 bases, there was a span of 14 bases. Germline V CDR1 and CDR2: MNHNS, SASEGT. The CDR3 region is CASRAGDFYGYTF. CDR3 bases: TGTGCCAGCCGGGCGGGGGATTTCTATGGCTACACCTTC.

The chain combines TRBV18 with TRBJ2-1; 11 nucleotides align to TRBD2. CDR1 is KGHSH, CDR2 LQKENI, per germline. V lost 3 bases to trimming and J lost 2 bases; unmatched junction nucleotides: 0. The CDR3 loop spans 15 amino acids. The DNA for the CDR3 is TGTGCCAGCTCACCGACTAGCGGGACCTACAATGAGCAGTTCTTC. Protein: CASSPTSGTYNEQFF.

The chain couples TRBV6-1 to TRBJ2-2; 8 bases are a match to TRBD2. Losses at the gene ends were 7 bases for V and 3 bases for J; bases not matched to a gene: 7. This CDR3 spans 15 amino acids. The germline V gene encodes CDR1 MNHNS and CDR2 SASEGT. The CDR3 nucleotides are TGTGCCAGCAAGGAGGCGGGAGGATACACCGGGGAGCTGTTTTTT. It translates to CASKEAGGYTGELFF.